This T cell receptor beta chain is from a study of blood T cell repertoires in COVID-19. Study information: Collection of acute and convalescent COVID-19 samples took place in the United States, Italy and Spain. From T cells, B-cell-depleted T cells, or PBMCs came the material, which was cDNA or gDNA.

Authors' processing steps: For nucleated cells, counts were estimated from reference gene primer amplification. Here immunoSEQ multiplex PCR was the method, and the copy in TCRdb shows in-frame clones only, minus some. Clone size and V and J calls were adopted from that table, with D and trimming inferred from the DNA. The sample has roughly 300,000 clones, roughly 86% seen once. This CDR3 region has 16 residues. Germline V lookup: CDR1 SGHKS, CDR2 YYEKEE (reference sequence). V dropped 3 bases and J dropped 4 bases, with 18 bases sitting between them. The clonotype originates from a woman in her forties or fifties with acute or convalescent COVID-19. This chain joins TRBV5-5 and TRBJ2-3; D call uncertain. Source material: peripheral blood. The DNA for the CDR3 is TGTGCCAGCAGCTCCGGGTATTCTCCGAGGTCAGATACGCAGTATTTT. Translating gives CASSSGYSPRSDTQYF. Combining the CDR3 with reference TRBV5-5 and TRBJ2-3 gives the whole variable domain DAGVTQSPTHLIKTRGQQVTLRCSPISGHKSVSWYQQVLGQGPQFIFQYYEKEERGRGNFPDRFSARQFPNYSSELNVNALLLGDSALYLCASSSGYSPRSDTQYFGPGTRLTVL.